The 16 T cell receptor beta chains below all came from one sample that was sequenced in a study of cytomegalovirus exposure and HLA in healthy donors. Researchers ran the PCR with 60 Vbeta and 13 Jbeta primers. Generated by immunoSEQ multiplex PCR, the TCRdb table keeps only in-frame clones and is missing some. The table for this sample gives approximately 120,000 clones. The sequenced material came from PBMCs. Receptors were obtained from a man aged 25 to 40 in good health and CMV-seronegative.

The J gene is TRBJ2-1, the V gene TRBV12-5; 9 positions match TRBD1. Looked up from germline, CDR1 is LGHNT and CDR2 is FRNRAP. The CDR3 is made up of 14 amino acids. Trimming cost V 5 bases and J 8 bases; bases outside gene matches: 7. The CDR3 DNA follows: TGTGCTAGTGGTCCGGGACAGGGAGGGGATGAGCAGTTCTTC. Residues: CASGPGQGGDEQFF.

The chain joins TRBV27 to TRBJ1-2, with a weak D call TRBD1 (5 bases). V was shortened by 6 bases and J by 5 bases, with 13 bases between the two germline ends. CDR1 is MNHEY and CDR2 is SMNVEV in the germline V gene (reference sequence). The CDR3 consists of 13 residues. The CDR3 bases are TGTGCCAGCAGCAGGGCTATATGGTATGGCTACACCTTC. This sequence encodes CASSRAIWYGYTF.

V is TRBV27 and J is TRBJ1-5, with D possibly matching TRBD1 (6 bases). This CDR3 contains 15 residues. Germline V gene data show CDR1 as MNHEY and CDR2 as SMNVEV (reference sequence). Trimming stripped 6 bases from V and 15 bases from J, with 27 bases between. CDR3 bases: TGTGCCAGCAGCCCCCGTTCGGGGGGGCGGGTTAAATGGCATTTT. It encodes CASSPRSGGRVKWHF.

This chain links TRBV7-9 with TRBJ1-1; D possibly corresponds to TRBD1 (5 bases). The germline V gene has CDR1 SEHNR and CDR2 FQNEAQ (reference sequence). The CDR3 extends over 15 amino acids. V dropped 1 base and J dropped 3 bases, with 12 bases sitting between them. CDR3 sequence: CASSLGQGLDTEAFF. The CDR3 DNA reads as TGTGCCAGCAGCTTAGGGCAGGGTTTAGACACTGAAGCTTTCTTT.

This chain uses TRBV5-1 with TRBJ2-1, with 16 bases matching TRBD2. This CDR3 spans 16 amino acids. Germline V CDR1 and CDR2: SGHRS, YFSETQ. Unmatched junction bases numbered 2, after V lost 4 bases and J lost 4 bases. For the CDR3, the DNA is TGCGCCAGCAGCGCGGGACTAGCGGGAGGGTACAATGAGCAGTTCTTC. It encodes CASSAGLAGGYNEQFF.

In nucleotides, the CDR3 is TGTGCCAGCAAGGGGGGGAGCGGCAACACCGGGGAGCTGTTTTTT. Translating gives CASKGGSGNTGELFF. The rearrangement uses TRBV28 and TRBJ2-2; TRBD2 is a possible D gene (7 bases). CDR3 size: 15 residues. Deletions cut 7 bases from V and 2 bases from J, with 14 bases between. Germline-derived CDR1 and CDR2 are MDHEN and SYDVKM.

The chain has TRBV7-9 and TRBJ1-1, with D maybe TRBD1 (6 bases). The CDR3 spans 14 residues. Germline V gene sequence: CDR1 SEHNR, CDR2 FQNEAQ (reference sequence). Trimming pared 5 bases from V and 1 base from J, leaving 11 bases between. CDR3 loop: CASSPGHPNTEAFF. The DNA for the CDR3 is TGTGCCAGCAGCCCGGGACACCCGAACACTGAAGCTTTCTTT.

The chain employs TRBV5-1 and TRBJ2-7, with 7 bases lining up with TRBD1. Trimming took 1 base from V and 7 from J; bases not matched to a gene: 5. This CDR3 is 13 amino acids long. CDR1 and CDR2 from the germline V gene are SGHRS and YFSETQ. CDR3 protein: CASSLRQGDEQYF. CDR3 coding DNA: TGCGCCAGCAGCTTGCGACAGGGCGATGAGCAGTACTTC. Looking up the rest from reference TRBV5-1 and TRBJ2-7 gives the full variable domain: KAGVTQTPRYLIKTRGQQVTLSCSPISGHRSVSWYQQTPGQGLQFLFEYFSETQRNKGNFPGRFSGRQFSNSRSEMNVSTLELGDSALYLCASSLRQGDEQYFGPGTRLTVT.

V and J are TRBV11-2 and TRBJ2-1; weak D call: TRBD2 (6 bases). The CDR3 runs to 13 residues. V shed 5 bases and J shed 8 bases, with 13 bases lying between them. Germline V gene sequence: CDR1 SGHAT, CDR2 FQNNGV. CDR3 coding DNA: TGTGCCAGCAGCCCTTTAGGGGAGGATGAGCAGTTCTTC. Amino acid sequence: CASSPLGEDEQFF.

Regarding this clone: Its ends do not fully match the called genes, so a read error is possible. The CDR3 nucleotides are TGCAGCGTGGAAGGACTAGCGGAATCCTACAATGAGCAGTTCTTC. Residues: CSVEGLAESYNEQFF. The J gene is TRBJ2-1, the V gene TRBV29-1; 10 bases are a match to TRBD2. The CDR3 covers 15 residues. The germline V gene encodes CDR1 SQVTM and CDR2 ANQGSEA.

The V and J genes are TRBV19 and TRBJ2-7, with 10 bases identical to TRBD2. V lost 0 bases to trimming and J lost 4 bases; unmatched junction nucleotides: 6. The germline CDR1 and CDR2 sequences are LNHDA and SQIVND (reference sequence). The length of the CDR3 is 16 residues. CDR3 coding DNA: TGTGCCAGTAGTATAGATGGGACTAGCGCAGTTTACGAGCAGTACTTC. It specifies CASSIDGTSAVYEQYF.

CDR3 loop: CASSYNRGYEQYF. In nucleotides, the CDR3 is TGTGCCAGCAGCTATAACAGGGGCTACGAGCAGTACTTC. The V call is TRBV11-3, the J call TRBJ2-7; 7 nucleotides line up with TRBD1. The CDR3 totals 13 residues. The germline CDR1 and CDR2 sequences are SGHNT and YENEEA. Trimming took 4 bases from V and 3 from J; bases not matched to a gene: 3.

The J gene is TRBJ2-6, the V gene TRBV4-2, with 11 bases matching TRBD1. Trimming removed 5 bases from V and 2 bases from J; junction bases left unmatched: 5. The CDR3 sequence is 17 residues long. Germline assignment: CDR1 LGHNA and CDR2 YNFKEQ. Here the CDR3 DNA reads TGTGCCAGCAGCGACCGGGACAGGGGGACTGGGGCCAACGTCCTGACTTTC. Encoded protein: CASSDRDRGTGANVLTF.

V and J are TRBV2 and TRBJ2-2; 14 bases are a match to TRBD2. With 6 bases clipped from V and 6 bases from J, the junction kept 12 bases outside the gene matches. The germline CDR1 and CDR2 sequences are SNHLY and FYNNEI. This CDR3 is 18 amino acids long. In DNA, the CDR3 is TGTGCCAGCAGCCCGGGACTAGCGGGAGAGGGCCGGGCCGGGGAGCTGTTTTTT. Amino acid sequence: CASSPGLAGEGRAGELFF.

The CDR3 spells CASSYSGRDSPLHF. DNA of the CDR3: TGTGCCAGCAGTTACTCAGGCCGGGATTCACCCCTCCACTTT. The chain couples TRBV6-6 to TRBJ1-6; the D is unclear. The ends were cut back, 0 bases at V and 8 bases at J, with 8 bases in the middle. Germline lookup yields CDR1 MNHNY and CDR2 SVGAGI (reference sequence). The CDR3 is 14 residues long.

The chain uses TRBV7-9 and TRBJ1-1; the D is unclear. CDR1 and CDR2 (germline): SEHNR, FQNEAQ (reference sequence). The CDR3 contains 13 residues. Trimming stripped 4 bases from V and 1 base from J, with 7 bases between. The CDR3 loop reads CASSSQTNTEAFF. In nucleotides, the CDR3 is TGTGCCAGCAGCTCACAGACGAACACTGAAGCTTTCTTT.